This passage covers 4 T cell receptor beta chains from one sample sequenced in a study of tumor-infiltrating lymphocytes in primary liver carcinoma. The researchers produced TCR beta cDNA from around 500 ng total RNA with a constant-region primer. ARM-PCR, slightly modified, supplied the TCR beta libraries through three nested multiplex PCR rounds. Researchers ran the first two PCR rounds for roughly 11 cycles each with TRBV1-TRBV30 forward primers and a C-beta reverse primer. TCRdb re-called the multiplex PCR reads with MiXCR, one entry per CDR3 protein. Of approximately 100,000 distinct CDR3 sequences in the sample, about 70% are singletons; the top ten hold 12%. From unsorted bulk tissue weighing about 20-32 mg, DNA and RNA were co-extracted. The sample consisted of liver tumor tissue from sampling region 2. Stated subset: tumor region T2, inferior pole. Receptor source: a woman between 55 and 75 years old with primary liver carcinoma and hepatitis B virus infection.

This clonotype was observed a single time. This is likely a read error, given that the CDR3 carries no conserved phenylalanine or tryptophan at its end. The rearrangement links TRBV5-1 to TRBJ1-4; D unclear. The CDR3 covers 15 residues. The germline V gene has CDR1 SGHRS and CDR2 YFSETQ. Trimming removed 5 bases from V and 8 bases from J, with 19 bases in between. As DNA, the CDR3 is TGCGCCAGCAGAAAGTCTGACTACACTTACGAAAAACTGTTTCTT. Protein sequence: CASRKSDYTYEKLFL.

In this sample, this clonotype turned up many times. V usage is TRBV6-5 and J usage is TRBJ1-1; D might be TRBD1 (5 bases). V lost 7 bases and J lost 3, with 9 bases in between. Germline CDR1 is MNHEY and CDR2 is SVGAGI. CDR3 length: 12 residues. CDR3 sequence reads: CASKGRYTEAFF. The CDR3 DNA reads as TGTGCCAGCAAGGGGAGGTACACTGAAGCTTTCTTT.

This chain connects TRBV7-9 to TRBJ2-2; TRBD2 matches 7 bases. The CDR3 covers 15 residues. Germline values: CDR1 SEHNR, CDR2 FQNEAQ (reference sequence). DNA for the CDR3: TGTGCTAACAGCTTAGCCCTTAGCGGGACCGGGGAGCTGTTTTTT. This sequence encodes CANSLALSGTGELFF.

The chain links TRBV29-1 to TRBJ2-7; unclear D gene. With 5 bases removed from V and 2 bases from J, the gap between germline ends came to 13 bases. This CDR3 has 13 residues. Germline lookup yields CDR1 SQVTM and CDR2 ANQGSEA. The DNA of the CDR3 is TGCAGCGTTAAGAGAGGAATTACCTACGAGCAGTACTTC. Residues: CSVKRGITYEQYF.